Given below is one TCR beta chain in context. This entry is derived from a study of OX40 agonist ivuxolimab in advanced cancers. Background on the study: Three patients, one with hepatocellular carcinoma and two with cutaneous melanoma, responded partially.

From germline, CDR1 is LNHDA and CDR2 SQIVND (reference sequence). V lost 10 bases and J lost 1, with 16 bases in between. This CDR3 is 14 amino acids long. Repertoires were generated with immunoSEQ multiplex PCR, while TCRdb's copy carries only in-frame clones and drops some. The sample carries tens of thousands of clones, around 94% recorded once. The material was CD4+ or CD8+ T cells sorted from blood, obtained in a trial of the OX40 agonist ivuxolimab. The chain uses TRBV19 and TRBJ1-1; D might be TRBD1 (5 bases). The source of this sequence is an adult with an advanced solid tumor such as melanoma, head and neck, liver or kidney cancer. CDR3 DNA: TGTGCCATAAACTGGCCCAGGGCGAACACTGAAGCTTTCTTT. Its translation is CAINWPRANTEAFF.